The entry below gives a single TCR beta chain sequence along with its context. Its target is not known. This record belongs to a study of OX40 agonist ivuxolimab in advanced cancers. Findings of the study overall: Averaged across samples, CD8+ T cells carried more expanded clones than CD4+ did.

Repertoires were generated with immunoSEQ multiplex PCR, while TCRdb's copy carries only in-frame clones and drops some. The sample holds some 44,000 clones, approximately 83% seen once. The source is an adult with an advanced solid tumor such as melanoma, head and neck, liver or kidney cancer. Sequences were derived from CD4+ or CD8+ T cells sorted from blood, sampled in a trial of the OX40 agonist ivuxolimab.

CDR3 bases: TGCGCCAGCAGCTCGGGACAGGGGGCGAACACCGGGGAGCTGTTTTTT. Its protein is CASSSGQGANTGELFF. The chain recombines TRBV5-1 with TRBJ2-2; 11 bases align to TRBD1. Per the germline V gene, CDR1 is SGHRS and CDR2 is YFSETQ. The ends lost 3 bases at V and 0 bases at J; junction bases unmatched: 1. The CDR3 has 16 residues.